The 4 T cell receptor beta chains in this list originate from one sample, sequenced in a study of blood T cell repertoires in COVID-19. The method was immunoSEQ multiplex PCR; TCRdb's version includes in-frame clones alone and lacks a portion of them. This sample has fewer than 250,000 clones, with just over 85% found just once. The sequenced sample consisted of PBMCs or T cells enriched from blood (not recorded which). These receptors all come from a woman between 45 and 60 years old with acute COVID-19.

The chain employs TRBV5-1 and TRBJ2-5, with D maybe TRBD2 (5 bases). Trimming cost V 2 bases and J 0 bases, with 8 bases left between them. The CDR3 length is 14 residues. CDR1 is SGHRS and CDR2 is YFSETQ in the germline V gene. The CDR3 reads CASSLWTDQETQYF. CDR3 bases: TGCGCCAGCAGCTTATGGACTGACCAAGAGACCCAGTACTTC.

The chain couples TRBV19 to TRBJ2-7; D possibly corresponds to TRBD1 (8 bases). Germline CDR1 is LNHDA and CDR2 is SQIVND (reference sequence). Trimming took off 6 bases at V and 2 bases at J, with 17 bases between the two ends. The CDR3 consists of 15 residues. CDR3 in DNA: TGTGCCAGTAGGGTACAGGGGGGGAATGCCTACGAGCAGTACTTC. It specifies CASRVQGGNAYEQYF.

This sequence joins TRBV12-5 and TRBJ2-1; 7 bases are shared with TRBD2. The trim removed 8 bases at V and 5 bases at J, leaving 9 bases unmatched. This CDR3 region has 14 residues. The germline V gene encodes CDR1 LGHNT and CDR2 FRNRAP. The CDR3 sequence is CASTRGGDHNEQFF. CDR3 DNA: TGTGCTAGTACTCGTGGGGGGGACCACAATGAGCAGTTCTTC. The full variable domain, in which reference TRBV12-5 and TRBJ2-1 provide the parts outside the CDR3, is DARVTQTPRHKVTEMGQEVTMRCQPILGHNTVFWYRQTMMQGLELLAYFRNRAPLDDSGMPKDRFSAEMPDATLATLKIQPSEPRDSAVYFCASTRGGDHNEQFFGPGTRLTVL.

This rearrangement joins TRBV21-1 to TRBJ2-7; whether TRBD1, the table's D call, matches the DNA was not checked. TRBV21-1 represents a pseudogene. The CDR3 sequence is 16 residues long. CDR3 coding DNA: TGTGCCAGCAGCCCAAAGGGACAGGGTCGCTCCTACGAGCAGTACTTC. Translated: CASSPKGQGRSYEQYF.